The 10 T cell receptor beta chains given below trace back to one sample, sequenced in a study of blood T cell repertoires in COVID-19. The assay was immunoSEQ multiplex PCR, and TCRdb's table has in-frame clones only and misses some. The data show tens of thousands of clones, about 87% seen once. Specimen: peripheral blood. These receptors all come from a woman between 70 and 85 years old with acute or convalescent COVID-19.

The chain recombines TRBV2 with TRBJ1-5; TRBD1 aligns across 7 bases. The CDR3 runs 16 residues. Germline lookup yields CDR1 SNHLY and CDR2 FYNNEI. J gave up 7 bases and V 5 bases, and 14 bases lay outside the gene matches. The CDR3 loop is CASSLTGKDGTQPQHF. CDR3 coding DNA: TGTGCCAGCAGTTTGACAGGGAAAGATGGAACGCAGCCCCAGCATTTT.

CDR3 coding DNA: TGTGCCAGCAGAATAAGCGGACCTGGGGCCAACGTCCTGACTTTC. It encodes CASRISGPGANVLTF. J is TRBJ2-6 and V is TRBV5-5; D is possibly TRBD2 (5 bases). The CDR3 runs 15 residues. Germline V gene data show CDR1 as SGHKS and CDR2 as YYEKEE (reference sequence). V was pared by 5 bases and J by 2 bases, with 11 bases between.

The rearrangement links TRBV6-1 to TRBJ1-2; D is unresolved. This CDR3 has 18 residues. The germline CDR1 and CDR2 sequences are MNHNS and SASEGT. Trimming shortened V by 1 base and J by 3 bases, and 21 bases separated the two germline ends. CDR3 DNA sequence: TGTGCCAGCAGTGAAGGTTATGGGGAGGCCCGGCGGGACTATGGCTACACCTTC. Protein sequence: CASSEGYGEARRDYGYTF.

The rearrangement joins TRBV11-3 to TRBJ1-1; D possibly corresponds to TRBD1 (6 bases). V was shortened by 0 bases and J by 6 bases, with 11 bases between the two germline ends. Germline V lookup: CDR1 SGHNT, CDR2 YENEEA. The CDR3 is 14 residues long. CDR3: CASSLDGRTAEAFF. Written as DNA, the CDR3 is TGTGCCAGCAGCTTAGATGGCCGGACAGCTGAAGCTTTCTTT.

The J gene is TRBJ2-3, the V gene TRBV24-1; 8 bases are shared with TRBD2. The germline V gene encodes CDR1 KGHDR and CDR2 SFDVKD. There are 13 residues in the CDR3. V lost 9 bases and J lost 8; bases outside the gene matches: 9. For the CDR3, the DNA is TGTGCCACCGGCCCTGAAGCGGGAGCTACGCAGTATTTT. Residues: CATGPEAGATQYF.

This clone was found once. The V call is TRBV3-1 (or the pseudogene TRBV3-2), the J call TRBJ1-5; no firm D call. Germline V gene sequence: CDR1 LGHDT, CDR2 YNNKEL (reference sequence). With 0 bases removed from V and 7 bases from J, the gap between germline ends came to 10 bases. The CDR3 has 14 residues. In DNA form, the CDR3 reads TGTGCCAGCAGCCAAGATGTAACACCCCAGCCCCAGCATTTT. Translation gives CASSQDVTPQPQHF.

V is TRBV11-3 and J is TRBJ2-1, with 8 bases lining up with TRBD2. The length of the CDR3 is 14 residues. V shed 3 bases, J shed 3 bases, and the junction held 1 base outside the gene matches. CDR1 is SGHNT and CDR2 is YENEEA in the germline V gene. The CDR3 nucleotides are TGTGCCAGCAGCTTCGGGACTAGCTACAATGAGCAGTTCTTC. It translates to CASSFGTSYNEQFF.

The chain uses TRBV7-6 and TRBJ2-3, with D maybe TRBD2 (7 bases). The germline CDR1 and CDR2 sequences are SGHVS and FNYEAQ. Trimming removed 5 bases at V and 6 bases at J, with 21 bases between. This CDR3 is 16 amino acids long. CDR3 bases: TGTGCCAGCAGCCCGTTGGGGGCGGGAGCATGGGATACGCAGTATTTT. This translates into CASSPLGAGAWDTQYF.

The J gene is TRBJ1-1, the V gene TRBV11-3, with D unresolved. The CDR3 sequence is 15 residues long. In germline, CDR1 is SGHNT, CDR2 YENEEA. Trimming took off 0 bases at V and 1 base at J, with 9 bases between the two ends. The CDR3 sequence is CASSLEVGRNTEAFF. The CDR3 DNA is TGTGCCAGCAGCTTAGAAGTTGGGAGGAACACTGAAGCTTTCTTT.

The rearrangement joins TRBV7-8 to TRBJ2-5, with 7 bases aligning to TRBD1. Germline-derived CDR1 and CDR2 are SGHVS and FQNEAQ. Trimming took 6 bases from V and 0 from J; bases not matched to a gene: 10. This CDR3 spans 16 amino acids. Written as DNA, the CDR3 is TGTGCCAGCAGTACAACAGGGGTCCCGTACCAAGAGACCCAGTACTTC. This encodes CASSTTGVPYQETQYF.